This T cell receptor (beta chain) was identified in a study of blood T cells in healthy people across ages. Study results and limitations: The long-lived group displayed more naive CD4+ cells, plus higher diversity, than the aged donors did. With age, beta diversity per million T cells declined roughly linearly, significantly by 40. The diversity estimates, figures obtained from one million T cells, were considered underestimates.

Next came a second PCR, run for 7 to 11 cycles, which used a sample-barcoded 5' primer along with a J-beta primer mix. Each cDNA was tagged by a template-switch adaptor containing 12 random nucleotides. TCRdb called the 5' RACE reads again in MiXCR, with one record for every CDR3 protein. The profile covers about 1.8 million distinct CDR3 sequences, with roughly 49% appearing a single time and less than 2.5% taken by the ten largest. Turning to this clonotype: Antigen specificity is unknown.

The CDR3 consists of 16 residues. Germline CDR1 KGHSH, CDR2 LQKENI. V lost 5 bases and J lost 0, with 15 bases in between. The chain combines TRBV18 with TRBJ2-3; no clear D gene. The sample taken for sequencing was blood. The receptor was isolated from a woman aged 40-49 years in good health. CDR3 bases: TGTGCCAGCTCAACACGCAGGAGTGGAAGCACAGATACGCAGTATTTT. Its protein product is CASSTRRSGSTDTQYF. The full variable domain, in which reference TRBV18 and TRBJ2-3 provide the parts outside the CDR3, is NAGVMQNPRHLVRRRGQEARLRCSPMKGHSHVYWYRQLPEEGLKFMVYLQKENIIDESGMPKERFSAEFPKEGPSILRIQQVVRGDSAAYFCASSTRRSGSTDTQYFGPGTRLTVL.